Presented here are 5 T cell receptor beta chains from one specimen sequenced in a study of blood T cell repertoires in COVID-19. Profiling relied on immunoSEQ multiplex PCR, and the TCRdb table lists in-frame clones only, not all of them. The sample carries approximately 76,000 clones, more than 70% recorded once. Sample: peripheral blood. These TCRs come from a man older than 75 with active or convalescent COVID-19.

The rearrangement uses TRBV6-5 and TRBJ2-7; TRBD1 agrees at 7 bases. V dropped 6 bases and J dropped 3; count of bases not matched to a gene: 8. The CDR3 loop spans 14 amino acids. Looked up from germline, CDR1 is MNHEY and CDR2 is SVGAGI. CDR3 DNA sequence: TGTGCCAGCAGGAAGGACAGGAAGAACTACGAGCAGTACTTC. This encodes CASRKDRKNYEQYF.

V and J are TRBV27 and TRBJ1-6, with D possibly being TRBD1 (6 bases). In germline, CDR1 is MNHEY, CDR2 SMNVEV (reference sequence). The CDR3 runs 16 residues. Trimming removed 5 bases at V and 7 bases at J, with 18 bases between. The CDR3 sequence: CASSPRTASPNSPLHF. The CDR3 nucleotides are TGTGCCAGCAGTCCCAGGACAGCGTCACCGAATTCACCCCTCCACTTT.

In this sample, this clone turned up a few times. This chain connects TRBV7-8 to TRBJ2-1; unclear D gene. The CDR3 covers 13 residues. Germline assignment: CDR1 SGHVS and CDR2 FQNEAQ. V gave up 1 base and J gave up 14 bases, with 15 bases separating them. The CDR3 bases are TGTGCCAGCAGCTTAGGCCGGGTTCGGAATGAGTTCTTC. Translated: CASSLGRVRNEFF.

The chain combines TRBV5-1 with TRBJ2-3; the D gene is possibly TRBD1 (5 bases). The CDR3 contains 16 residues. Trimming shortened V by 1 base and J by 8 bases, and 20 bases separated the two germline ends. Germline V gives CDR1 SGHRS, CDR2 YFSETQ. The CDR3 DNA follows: TGCGCCAGCAGCTTGAGGGGTGAAACCACAAGAGGTACGCAGTATTTT. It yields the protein CASSLRGETTRGTQYF.

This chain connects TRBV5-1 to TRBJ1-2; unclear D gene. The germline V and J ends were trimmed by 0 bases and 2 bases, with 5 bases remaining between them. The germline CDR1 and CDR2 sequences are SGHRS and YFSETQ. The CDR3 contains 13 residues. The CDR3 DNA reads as TGCGCCAGCAGCTTGGACAGCAACTATGGCTACACCTTC. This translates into CASSLDSNYGYTF.